The clone carrying this T cell receptor beta chain is large within its sample. This CDR3 is built from 15 residues. Germline assignment: CDR1 MNHEY and CDR2 SVGAGI. V shed 0 bases, J shed 5 bases, and the junction held 5 bases outside the gene matches. MiXCR reprocessed the PCR reads for TCRdb. The table has over 40,000 clones, about an eighth seen once. This entry is derived from a study of metastatic and nonmetastatic thyroid tumors. Patients had received no treatment of any kind before thyroid surgery. Source material: blood. The origin of this receptor is a female donor with papillary thyroid cancer or a benign thyroid nodule (not recorded which). Some clones in this sample may be carry-over from other donors' samples. The V and J genes are TRBV6-5 and TRBJ1-1; 8 bases are shared with TRBD1. The CDR3 bases are TGTGCCAGCAGTTACTCGCGGACAGGGAGTACTGAAGCTTTCTTT. Amino acids: CASSYSRTGSTEAFF.